These 27 T cell receptor beta chains were sequenced from one sample in a study of blood T cell repertoires in COVID-19. Clones were sequenced by immunoSEQ multiplex PCR, and TCRdb holds only the in-frame ones, with some missing. The sample consists of over 250,000 clones, roughly 85% of them appearing once. Sequences were obtained from peripheral blood. These TCRs come from a man aged 50-60 years with active or convalescent COVID-19.

The chain joins TRBV28 to TRBJ1-6; D perhaps matches TRBD1 (5 bases). Germline CDR1 is MDHEN and CDR2 is SYDVKM. Trimming took 7 bases from V and 9 from J, leaving 16 bases between them. This CDR3 is 14 amino acids long. In nucleotides, the CDR3 is TGTGCCAGCAAAATCGGGGGTCTGGGTTCACCCCTCCACTTT. Protein sequence: CASKIGGLGSPLHF.

The chain has TRBV10-3 and TRBJ2-2; 10 nucleotides align to TRBD2. Germline lookup yields CDR1 ENHRY and CDR2 SYGVKD. This CDR3 spans 14 amino acids. J lost 4 bases, V lost 9 bases, and 5 bases had no gene match. The chain's CDR3 is CAIASGRGTGELFF. The CDR3 DNA is TGTGCCATAGCAAGCGGGAGGGGCACCGGGGAGCTGTTTTTT.

The chain couples TRBV21-1 to TRBJ1-1. TRBV21-1 counts as a pseudogene. CDR3 size: 16 residues. CDR3 DNA: TGTGCCAGCAGCAAGGCCACCGGGTCCTCAGACACTGAAGCTTTCTTT. Its protein is CASSKATGSSDTEAFF.

V and J are TRBV10-1 and TRBJ1-2, with D unresolved. Germline CDR1 is WNHNN and CDR2 is SYGVQD (reference sequence). V was trimmed by 5 bases and J by 7 bases, leaving 11 bases between them. The CDR3 is 12 amino acids. CDR3 bases: TGCGCCAGCAGTTTCGCGGGCATTGGCTACACCTTC. Translated: CASSFAGIGYTF.

This clone was observed a single time. The chain uses TRBV12-3 or TRBV12-4 and TRBJ2-1, with 7 bases aligning to TRBD2. With 7 bases clipped from V and 10 bases from J, the junction kept 10 bases outside the gene matches. This CDR3 is 13 amino acids long. CDR3 nucleotides: TGTGCCAGCACCCCTAGCTTGCGGGAGGAGCAGTTCTTC. Protein: CASTPSLREEQFF.

The J gene is TRBJ1-2, the V gene TRBV19; D is unclear. CDR3 length: 15 residues. The germline CDR1 and CDR2 sequences are LNHDA and SQIVND (reference sequence). Deletions cut 6 bases from V and 3 bases from J, with 17 bases between. DNA for the CDR3: TGTGCCAGTAGCAACTTCGGTACCGGGGACTATGGCTACACCTTC. This encodes CASSNFGTGDYGYTF.

The chain has TRBV5-4 and TRBJ1-1; 11 nucleotides line up with TRBD1. V lost 1 base, J lost 1 base, and 6 bases stayed unmatched. Per germline, CDR1 SGHNT and CDR2 YYREEE (reference sequence). CDR3 size: 17 residues. The CDR3 loop is CASSLRDRGDRNTEAFF. The CDR3 DNA reads as TGTGCCAGCAGCTTGCGGGACAGGGGGGACAGGAACACTGAAGCTTTCTTT.

The chain joins TRBV29-1 to TRBJ2-1; 7 bases map to TRBD2. CDR3 size: 14 residues. Trimming took 7 bases from V and 3 from J; bases not matched to a gene: 9. Germline CDR1 is SQVTM and CDR2 is ANQGSEA. CDR3 protein: CSAKGGTGYNEQFF. As DNA, the CDR3 is TGCAGCGCCAAGGGAGGGACTGGCTACAATGAGCAGTTCTTC.

The V call is TRBV28, the J call TRBJ1-2; 7 nucleotides align to TRBD1. With V trimmed by 6 bases and J by 8 bases, 12 bases remained unmatched. The germline gives CDR1 MDHEN, CDR2 SYDVKM. This CDR3 comprises 14 residues. CDR3 sequence reads: CASSRSGTATGYTF. The CDR3 DNA is TGTGCCAGCAGCCGCTCGGGGACAGCAACCGGCTACACCTTC.

This clone was observed at least ten times. The gene calls are TRBV2 and TRBJ1-5; 7 bases line up with TRBD1. With V trimmed by 2 bases and J by 5 bases, 6 bases remained unmatched. The CDR3 sequence is 15 residues long. CDR1 is SNHLY, CDR2 FYNNEI, per germline. The DNA for the CDR3 is TGTGCCAGCAGTGAAAGCAGGGGGGCTTATCAGCCCCAGCATTTT. Residues: CASSESRGAYQPQHF.

The chain combines TRBV4-1 with TRBJ2-6; maybe TRBD2 (5 bases). Germline V lookup: CDR1 MGHRA, CDR2 YSYEKL. The CDR3 is 17 residues long. V lost 4 bases, J lost 2 bases, and 15 bases lay in between. The CDR3 protein is CASSPPDPGAGANVLTF. The CDR3 coding sequence is TGCGCCAGCAGCCCCCCAGATCCCGGGGCTGGGGCCAACGTCCTGACTTTC.

The rearrangement joins TRBV3-1 (or the pseudogene TRBV3-2) to TRBJ2-4; D may be TRBD1 (5 bases). Germline CDR1 LGHDT, CDR2 YNNKEL (reference sequence). The V gene lost 3 bases and the J gene lost 1 base, with 16 bases spanning the gap. This CDR3 has 17 residues. This chain's CDR3 is CASSQGKQGSAKNIQYF. In DNA, the CDR3 is TGTGCCAGCAGCCAGGGGAAGCAGGGTTCGGCCAAAAACATTCAGTACTTC.

The V call is TRBV6-2 or TRBV6-3, the J call TRBJ1-5; D is uncertain. This CDR3 region has 15 residues. V lost 6 bases and J lost 3, with 15 bases in between. Germline lookup yields CDR1 MNHEY and CDR2 SVGEGT. The CDR3 bases are TGTGCCAGCAGCCCTTCCGGCAGGATCAATCAGCCCCAGCATTTT. Its translation is CASSPSGRINQPQHF.

In this sample, this clone turned up a few times. The chain combines TRBV12-3 or TRBV12-4 with TRBJ1-2; D not resolved. This CDR3 region has 13 residues. The V end lost 3 bases, the J end lost 3 bases, and 8 bases lay between the germline ends. The CDR3 is CASSLISDYGYTF. CDR3 DNA sequence: TGTGCCAGCAGTTTGATTAGCGACTATGGCTACACCTTC.

The sample holds one count of this clone. J is TRBJ2-7 and V is TRBV11-3; D is unresolved. Per the germline V gene, CDR1 is SGHNT and CDR2 is YENEEA. The ends were cut back, 1 base at V and 6 bases at J, with 10 bases in the middle. The length of the CDR3 is 13 residues. CDR3 sequence reads: CASSLGLGLEQYF. The DNA for the CDR3 is TGTGCCAGCAGCTTAGGACTGGGTCTCGAGCAGTACTTC. Full variable domain (rest looked up from reference TRBV11-3 and TRBJ2-7): EAGVVQSPRYKIIEKKQPVAFWCNPISGHNTLYWYLQNLGQGPELLIRYENEEAVDDSQLPKDRFSAERLKGVDSTLKIQPAELGDSAVYLCASSLGLGLEQYFGPGTRLTVT.

The CDR3 protein is CASSQVLSGSSDTQYF. DNA for the CDR3: TGCGCCAGCAGCCAAGTCCTCAGCGGGAGTTCTGATACGCAGTATTTT. The genes are TRBV4-1 and TRBJ2-3, with 8 bases matching TRBD2. The trim removed 1 base at V and 6 bases at J, leaving 9 bases unmatched. The germline gives CDR1 MGHRA, CDR2 YSYEKL. The CDR3 totals 16 residues.

This clone was picked up a small number of times. This chain joins TRBV19 and TRBJ1-2; D unresolved. V was shortened by 2 bases and J by 0 bases, with 7 bases between the two germline ends. In germline, CDR1 is LNHDA, CDR2 SQIVND (reference sequence). The CDR3 length is 14 residues. CDR3 residues: CASSITGANYGYTF. CDR3 nucleotides: TGTGCCAGTAGTATAACGGGAGCTAACTATGGCTACACCTTC.

This clone has a single count. This sequence joins TRBV30 and TRBJ1-6; D might be TRBD1 (5 bases). CDR3 size: 12 residues. V lost 7 bases and J 10 bases, leaving 14 bases between the germline ends. The germline V gene encodes CDR1 GTSNPN and CDR2 SVGIG (reference sequence). The CDR3 loop is CALGPPGSPLHF. The CDR3 bases are TGTGCCTTGGGGCCGCCGGGGTCACCCCTCCACTTT.

The chain is built from TRBV7-9 and TRBJ1-1; D might be TRBD1 (5 bases). CDR3 length: 15 amino acids. Germline CDR1 reads SEHNR; CDR2 reads FQNEAQ (reference sequence). V shed 4 bases and J shed 4 bases, with 16 bases lying between them. The CDR3 bases are TGTGCCAGCAGCTCACCGGGGGGTCGGAGCACTGAAGCTTTCTTT. It translates to CASSSPGGRSTEAFF.

This chain connects TRBV28 to TRBJ2-1; D possibly corresponds to TRBD2 (5 bases). The CDR3 sequence is 15 residues long. V lost 3 bases to trimming and J lost 8 bases, with 17 bases between them. Germline-derived CDR1 and CDR2 are MDHEN and SYDVKM. For the CDR3, the DNA is TGTGCCAGCAGTTTTCAGTCCCTGGGAGTATATGAGCAGTTCTTC. Amino acid sequence: CASSFQSLGVYEQFF. The whole variable domain, remainder taken from reference TRBV28 and TRBJ2-1, is DVKVTQSSRYLVKRTGEKVFLECVQDMDHENMFWYRQDPGLGLRLIYFSYDVKMKEKGDIPEGYSVSREKKERFSLILESASTNQTSMYLCASSFQSLGVYEQFFGPGTRLTVL.

This clone has a handful of counts. The V call is TRBV28, the J call TRBJ1-2, with TRBD1 matching 7 bases. V dropped 6 bases and J dropped 6; count of bases not matched to a gene: 16. Germline lookup yields CDR1 MDHEN and CDR2 SYDVKM. There are 16 residues in the CDR3. CDR3 coding DNA: TGTGCCAGCAGCTACACCAGAAGGGGGCCGAAGGATGGCTACACCTTC. Protein product: CASSYTRRGPKDGYTF.

This clone was found once. The CDR3 reads CASSLGQGGSDTQYF. CDR3 coding DNA: TGTGCCAGCAGCTTGGGACAGGGGGGGTCAGATACGCAGTATTTT. The gene calls are TRBV5-6 and TRBJ2-3; 9 bases fit TRBD1. Germline V lookup: CDR1 SGHDT, CDR2 YYEEEE. This CDR3 contains 15 residues. After removal of 0 bases from V and 4 bases from J, the junction contained 3 bases not matched to a gene.

V gene TRBV5-4 combines with J gene TRBJ1-2; TRBD1 agrees at 7 bases. The trim removed 4 bases at V and 3 bases at J, leaving 12 bases unmatched. Per germline, CDR1 SGHNT and CDR2 YYREEE (reference sequence). The length of the CDR3 is 16 residues. This CDR3 is CASSAGTAGGYYGYTF. The DNA for the CDR3 is TGTGCCAGCAGCGCCGGGACAGCCGGAGGCTACTATGGCTACACCTTC.

The V and J genes are TRBV7-9 and TRBJ2-3, with D perhaps matching TRBD2 (6 bases). This CDR3 is 15 amino acids long. Germline CDR1 and CDR2: SEHNR and FQNEAQ (reference sequence). With 5 bases removed from V and 6 bases from J, the gap between germline ends came to 18 bases. The CDR3 spells CASSRSSGGGDTQYF. As DNA, the CDR3 is TGTGCCAGCAGCAGAAGTAGCGGTGGGGGGGATACGCAGTATTTT.

This chain connects TRBV19 to TRBJ1-1; a possible D gene is TRBD1 (6 bases). Germline CDR1 and CDR2: LNHDA and SQIVND (reference sequence). The CDR3 spans 14 residues. Trimming removed 1 base from V and 4 bases from J, with 10 bases in between. CDR3 DNA sequence: TGTGCCAGTAGTATAGTGGCAGGGGTCACTGAAGCTTTCTTT. The encoded protein is CASSIVAGVTEAFF.

This clone was seen a single time. V and J are TRBV9 and TRBJ2-3, with 8 bases aligning to TRBD2. Germline V CDR1 and CDR2: SGDLS, YYNGEE. The CDR3 runs to 16 residues. V shed 7 bases, J shed 0 bases, and the junction held 10 bases outside the gene matches. As DNA, the CDR3 is TGTGCCAGCTCGCGCGTAGCGGGATCTAGCACAGATACGCAGTATTTT. Encoded protein: CASSRVAGSSTDTQYF.

The chain recombines TRBV2 with TRBJ2-1; 7 positions agree with TRBD2. After removal of 5 bases from V and 8 bases from J, the junction contained 9 bases not matched to a gene. The CDR3 covers 14 residues. The germline gives CDR1 SNHLY, CDR2 FYNNEI. In DNA, the CDR3 is TGTGCCAGCAGTTTAGGTGCGGGAGCCCATGAGCAGTTCTTC. This translates into CASSLGAGAHEQFF. Full variable domain (rest looked up from reference TRBV2 and TRBJ2-1): EPEVTQTPSHQVTQMGQEVILRCVPISNHLYFYWYRQILGQKVEFLVSFYNNEISEKSEIFDDQFSVERPDGSNFTLKIRSTKLEDSAMYFCASSLGAGAHEQFFGPGTRLTVL.